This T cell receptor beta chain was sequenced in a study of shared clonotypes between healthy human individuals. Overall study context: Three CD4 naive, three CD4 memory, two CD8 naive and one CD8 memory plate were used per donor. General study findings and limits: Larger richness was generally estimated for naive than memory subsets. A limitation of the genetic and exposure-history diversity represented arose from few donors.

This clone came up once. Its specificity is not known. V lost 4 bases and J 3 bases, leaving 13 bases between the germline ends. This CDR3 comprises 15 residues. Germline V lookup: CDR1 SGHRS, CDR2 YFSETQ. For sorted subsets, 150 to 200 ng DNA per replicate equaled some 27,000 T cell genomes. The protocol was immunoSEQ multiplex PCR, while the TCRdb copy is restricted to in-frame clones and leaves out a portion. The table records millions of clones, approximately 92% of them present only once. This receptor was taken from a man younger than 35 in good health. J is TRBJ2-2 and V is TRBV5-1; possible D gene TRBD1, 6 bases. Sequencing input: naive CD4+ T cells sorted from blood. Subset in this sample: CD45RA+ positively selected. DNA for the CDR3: TGCGCCAGCAGCATTAACAGGGTGGACACCGGGGAGCTGTTTTTT. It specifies CASSINRVDTGELFF.